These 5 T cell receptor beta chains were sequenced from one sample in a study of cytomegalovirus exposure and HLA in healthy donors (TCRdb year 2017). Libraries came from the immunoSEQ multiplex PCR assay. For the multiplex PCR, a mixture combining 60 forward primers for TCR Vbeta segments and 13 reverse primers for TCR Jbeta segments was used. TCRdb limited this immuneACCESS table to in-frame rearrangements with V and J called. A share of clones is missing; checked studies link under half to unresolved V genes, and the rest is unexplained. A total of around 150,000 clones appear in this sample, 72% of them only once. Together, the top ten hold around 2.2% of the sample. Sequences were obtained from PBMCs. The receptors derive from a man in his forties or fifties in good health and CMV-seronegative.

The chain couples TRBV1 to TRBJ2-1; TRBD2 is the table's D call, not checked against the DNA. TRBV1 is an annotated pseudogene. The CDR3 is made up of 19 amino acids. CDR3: CTSNHTGAIAESWANEQFF. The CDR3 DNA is TGCACCAGCAATCATACTGGCGCAATAGCGGAAAGTTGGGCGAATGAGCAGTTCTTC.

The CDR3 sequence: CASSPAGGLAAEAFF. CDR3 coding DNA: TGTGCCAGCAGCCCGGCGGGGGGCTTGGCGGCTGAAGCTTTCTTT. The chain recombines TRBV5-4 with TRBJ1-1; perhaps TRBD1 as D (6 bases). V was clipped by 4 bases and J by 6 bases, with 19 bases between them. CDR1 is SGHNT, CDR2 YYREEE, per germline (reference sequence). The CDR3 is 15 residues long.

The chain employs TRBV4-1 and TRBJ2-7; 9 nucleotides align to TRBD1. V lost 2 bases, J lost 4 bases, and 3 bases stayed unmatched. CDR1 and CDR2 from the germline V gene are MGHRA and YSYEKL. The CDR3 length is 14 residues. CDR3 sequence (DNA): TGCGCCAGCAGCCAACCGGGACAGGGTTACGAGCAGTACTTC. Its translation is CASSQPGQGYEQYF.

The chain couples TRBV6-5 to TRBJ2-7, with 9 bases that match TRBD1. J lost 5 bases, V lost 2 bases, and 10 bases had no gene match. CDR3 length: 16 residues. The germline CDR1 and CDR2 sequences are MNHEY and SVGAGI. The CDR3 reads CASSYTSDRGIHEQYF. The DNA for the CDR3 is TGTGCCAGCAGTTACACCTCGGACAGGGGCATCCACGAGCAGTACTTC.

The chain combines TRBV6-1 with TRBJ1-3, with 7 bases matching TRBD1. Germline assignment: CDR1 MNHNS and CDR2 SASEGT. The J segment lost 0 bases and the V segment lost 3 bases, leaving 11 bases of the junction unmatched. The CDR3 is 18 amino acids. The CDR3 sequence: CASSEYWTGPLSGNTIYF. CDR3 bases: TGTGCCAGCAGTGAGTACTGGACAGGACCACTCTCTGGAAACACCATATATTTT.